This TCR beta chain was sequenced in a study of CD8+CD57+ T cells in acquired aplastic anemia. About the study: DNA per sorted CD4+ or CD8+ sample ranged about 0.2 to 30 ug, averaging about 3 ug.

Genomic DNA templated the TCR beta VDJ and CDR3 profiling. TCRdb recomputed calls from the reads with MiXCR, one row per CDR3 protein. The sample yields 250,000 to 300,000 distinct CDR3 sequences, 55% to 60% seen once. This clonotype was found a few times. Its target is not known. The study's findings and limits: In CD8+ cells, Simpson's diversity showed no significant difference between patients and controls. Patients and controls had in common 25 to 35 CD8+ CDR3 sequences.

V gave up 6 bases and J gave up 7 bases, with 12 bases separating them. CDR3 length: 13 residues. Germline V CDR1 and CDR2: ENHRY, SYGVKD. The material sequenced was sorted CD4+, CD8+, or CD8+CD57+ T cells (not recorded which) from PBMCs. The clonotype was recovered from a human donor with severe aplastic anemia or a healthy control (not recorded which). The chain joins TRBV10-3 to TRBJ1-4, with D unresolved. CDR3 sequence (DNA): TGTGCCATCAGACGGGGTCGTGGTGAAAAACTGTTTTTT. This encodes CAIRRGRGEKLFF.